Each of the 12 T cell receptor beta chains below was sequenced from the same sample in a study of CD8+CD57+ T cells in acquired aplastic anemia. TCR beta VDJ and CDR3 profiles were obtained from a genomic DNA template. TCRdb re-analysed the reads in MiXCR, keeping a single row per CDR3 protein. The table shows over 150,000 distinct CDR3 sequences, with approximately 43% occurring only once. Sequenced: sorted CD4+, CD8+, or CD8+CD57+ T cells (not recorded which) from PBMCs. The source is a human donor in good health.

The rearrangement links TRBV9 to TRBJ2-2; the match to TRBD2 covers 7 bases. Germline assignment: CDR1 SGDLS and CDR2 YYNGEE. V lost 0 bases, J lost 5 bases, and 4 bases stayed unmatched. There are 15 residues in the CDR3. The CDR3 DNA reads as TGTGCCAGCAGCGTAGTCCCAGCGGGAACCGGGGAGCTGTTTTTT. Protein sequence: CASSVVPAGTGELFF.

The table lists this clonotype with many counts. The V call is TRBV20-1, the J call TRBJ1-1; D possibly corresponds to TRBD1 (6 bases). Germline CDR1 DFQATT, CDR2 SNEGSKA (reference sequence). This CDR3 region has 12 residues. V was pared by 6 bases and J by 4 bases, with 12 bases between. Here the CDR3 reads CSAPRGGTEAFF. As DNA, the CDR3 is TGCAGTGCGCCCAGGGGCGGCACTGAAGCTTTCTTT.

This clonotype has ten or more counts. The CDR3 coding sequence is TGCAGTGCCCTCCGGAGGCAGGTGAACACCGGGGAGCTGTTTTTT. Translated, it gives CSALRRQVNTGELFF. The J gene is TRBJ2-2, the V gene TRBV20-1; D perhaps matches TRBD2 (5 bases). Germline V gives CDR1 DFQATT, CDR2 SNEGSKA (reference sequence). V lost 6 bases to trimming and J lost 1 base, with 15 bases between them. The CDR3 totals 15 residues.

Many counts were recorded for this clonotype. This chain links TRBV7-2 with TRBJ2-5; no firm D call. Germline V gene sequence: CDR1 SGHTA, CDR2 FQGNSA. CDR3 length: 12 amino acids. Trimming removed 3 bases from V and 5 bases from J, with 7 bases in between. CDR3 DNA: TGTGCCAGCAGCTTTCCCGGGGAGACCCAGTACTTC. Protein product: CASSFPGETQYF.

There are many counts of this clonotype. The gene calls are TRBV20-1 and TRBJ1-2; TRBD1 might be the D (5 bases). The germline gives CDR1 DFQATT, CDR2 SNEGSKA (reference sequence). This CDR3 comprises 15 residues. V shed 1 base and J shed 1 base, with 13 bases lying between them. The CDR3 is CSARAIPGGNYGYTF. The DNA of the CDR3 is TGCAGTGCTAGAGCCATCCCTGGGGGTAACTATGGCTACACCTTC.

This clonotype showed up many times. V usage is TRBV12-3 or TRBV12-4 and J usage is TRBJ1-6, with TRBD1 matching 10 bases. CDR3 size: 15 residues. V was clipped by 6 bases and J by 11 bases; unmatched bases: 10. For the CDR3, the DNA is TGTGCCAGCAGCCATACAGGGACAGGGGACCCACCCCTCCACTTT. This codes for CASSHTGTGDPPLHF.

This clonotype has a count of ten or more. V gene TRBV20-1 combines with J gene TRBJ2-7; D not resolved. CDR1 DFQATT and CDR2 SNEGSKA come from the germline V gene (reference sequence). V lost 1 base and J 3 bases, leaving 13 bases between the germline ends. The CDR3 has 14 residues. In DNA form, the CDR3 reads TGCAGTGCTAGAGTACCTACGACGGGCTACGAGCAGTACTTC. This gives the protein CSARVPTTGYEQYF.

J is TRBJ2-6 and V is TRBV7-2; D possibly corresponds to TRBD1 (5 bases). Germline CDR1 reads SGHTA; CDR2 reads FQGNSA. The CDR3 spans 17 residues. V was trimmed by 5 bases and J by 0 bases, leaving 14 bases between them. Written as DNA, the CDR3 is TGTGCCAGCAGCCCCCGCCAGGGTAGCTCTGGGGCCAACGTCCTGACTTTC. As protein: CASSPRQGSSGANVLTF.

The CDR3: CASSFRGAFNTEAFF. The CDR3 DNA follows: TGTGCCAGCAGTTTCCGGGGCGCTTTTAACACTGAAGCTTTCTTT. The chain carries TRBV12-3 or TRBV12-4 and TRBJ1-1; possible D gene TRBD1, 5 bases. The ends were cut back, 3 bases at V and 2 bases at J, with 13 bases in the middle. This CDR3 region has 15 residues.

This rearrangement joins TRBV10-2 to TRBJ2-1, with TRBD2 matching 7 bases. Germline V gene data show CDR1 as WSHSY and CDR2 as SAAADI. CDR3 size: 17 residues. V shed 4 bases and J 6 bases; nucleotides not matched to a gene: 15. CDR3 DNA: TGCGCCAGCAGTGCGAGCGTTCGGACTAGGTGGGGCAATGAGCAGTTCTTC. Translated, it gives CASSASVRTRWGNEQFF.

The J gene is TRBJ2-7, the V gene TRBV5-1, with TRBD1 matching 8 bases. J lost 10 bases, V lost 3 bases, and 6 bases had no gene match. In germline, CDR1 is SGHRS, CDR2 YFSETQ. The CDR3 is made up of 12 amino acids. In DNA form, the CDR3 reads TGCGCCAGCAGCTCCGGGACAGGCCGACAGTACTTC. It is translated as CASSSGTGRQYF.

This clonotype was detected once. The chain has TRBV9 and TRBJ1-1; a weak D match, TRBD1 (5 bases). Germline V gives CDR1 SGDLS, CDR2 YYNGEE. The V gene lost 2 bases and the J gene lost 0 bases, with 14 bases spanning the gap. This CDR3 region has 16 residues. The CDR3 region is CASSVRQGLMNTEAFF. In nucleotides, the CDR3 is TGTGCCAGCAGCGTTCGTCAGGGCCTTATGAACACTGAAGCTTTCTTT.